One sample yielded the 32 T cell receptor beta chains listed below, sequenced in a study of beta chain features in type 1 diabetes. As every portion of the isolated RNA was reverse transcribed, the sequencing read expressed TCRB transcripts. Assay: immunoSEQ multiplex PCR; the TCRdb copy retains only in-frame clones and omits some. The data contain approximately 250,000 clones, 11% to 15% of them singletons. Sample: naive CD4+ T cells from blood. Receptor source: a woman in her 40s in good health.

This chain joins TRBV19 and TRBJ1-1; a possible D gene is TRBD1 (5 bases). V was cut by 3 bases and J by 5 bases, with 16 bases left in between. The CDR3 extends over 15 amino acids. In germline, CDR1 is LNHDA, CDR2 SQIVND (reference sequence). For the CDR3, the DNA is TGTGCCAGTAGTATCGGTGCACCAGGGCGAACTGAAGCTTTCTTT. This translates into CASSIGAPGRTEAFF.

The table lists this clone with a few counts. The chain links TRBV7-2 to TRBJ2-2; 9 bases line up with TRBD1. The ends lost 3 bases at V and 10 bases at J; junction bases unmatched: 6. In germline, CDR1 is SGHTA, CDR2 FQGNSA. The CDR3 sequence is 14 residues long. For the CDR3, the DNA is TGTGCCAGCAGCTTGTACCGGGACAGGGAGGAGCTGTTTTTT. Protein: CASSLYRDREELFF.

This clone was recorded a few times. The chain recombines TRBV5-1 with TRBJ2-3, with TRBD2 matching 7 bases. The CDR3 length is 18 residues. From germline, CDR1 is SGHRS and CDR2 YFSETQ. The V segment lost 0 bases and the J segment 0 bases; nucleotides outside the gene matches: 10. CDR3 sequence: CASSLARSSGPSTDTQYF. Here the CDR3 DNA reads TGCGCCAGCAGCTTGGCCAGGTCTAGCGGTCCTAGCACAGATACGCAGTATTTT.

The V call is TRBV7-2, the J call TRBJ1-1, with TRBD1 matching 8 bases. Germline values: CDR1 SGHTA, CDR2 FQGNSA. J lost 3 bases, V lost 5 bases, and 14 bases had no gene match. The CDR3 covers 17 residues. DNA of the CDR3: TGTGCCAGCAGCCTGCCGGGTTGGCAGACAGGGGACACTGAAGCTTTCTTT. Translation gives CASSLPGWQTGDTEAFF.

This clone was seen only a few times. V is TRBV7-2 and J is TRBJ1-2, with 7 bases lining up with TRBD1. Germline loops: CDR1 SGHTA, CDR2 FQGNSA. The junction had 3 bases not matched to a gene; V was cut back by 5 bases and J by 0 bases. The CDR3 is 14 residues long. The CDR3 coding sequence is TGTGCCAGCAGCATCGGGACAGCTAACTATGGCTACACCTTC. Its translation is CASSIGTANYGYTF.

The chain is built from TRBV7-2 and TRBJ2-2, with D maybe TRBD1 (5 bases). The ends were cut back, 5 bases at V and 4 bases at J, with 11 bases in the middle. The CDR3 is 14 amino acids. Germline-derived CDR1 and CDR2 are SGHTA and FQGNSA. This CDR3 is CASSPRTTTGELFF. In DNA form, the CDR3 reads TGTGCCAGCAGCCCAAGGACAACCACCGGGGAGCTGTTTTTT.

J is TRBJ2-4 and V is TRBV5-1; a weak D match, TRBD2 (6 bases). Between the trimmed V and J ends, which lost 0 bases and 6 bases, there was a span of 10 bases. Germline CDR1 and CDR2: SGHRS and YFSETQ. The CDR3 is 14 amino acids. For the CDR3, the DNA is TGCGCCAGCAGCTTGGATGGGACTGGAAACATTCAGTACTTC. Protein product: CASSLDGTGNIQYF. Combining the CDR3 with reference TRBV5-1 and TRBJ2-4 gives the whole variable domain KAGVTQTPRYLIKTRGQQVTLSCSPISGHRSVSWYQQTPGQGLQFLFEYFSETQRNKGNFPGRFSGRQFSNSRSEMNVSTLELGDSALYLCASSLDGTGNIQYFGAGTRLSVL.

This clone was seen only a few times. The chain links TRBV4-2 to TRBJ2-2, with TRBD2 as a possible D gene (6 bases). The CDR3 length is 15 residues. Between the trimmed V and J ends, which lost 5 bases and 6 bases, there was a span of 16 bases. CDR1 and CDR2 from the germline V gene are LGHNA and YNFKEQ. The CDR3: CASSFGLGGAGELFF. The CDR3, as DNA: TGTGCCAGCAGCTTCGGCTTGGGGGGTGCCGGGGAGCTGTTTTTT.

As concerns this clone: One end of the junction does not line up with germline, which may come from a read error. The rearrangement links TRBV5-1 to TRBJ1-5; D might be TRBD1 (5 bases). The germline CDR1 and CDR2 sequences are SGHRS and YFSETQ. The CDR3 totals 15 residues. The CDR3 is CASSLLGDSNQPQHF. CDR3 DNA sequence: TGTGCCAGCAGCTTGCTAGGGGATAGCAATCAGCCCCAGCATTTT.

In this sample, this clone turned up a few times. The chain employs TRBV18 and TRBJ1-5; 9 positions agree with TRBD1. The germline V gene has CDR1 KGHSH and CDR2 LQKENI. V gave up 0 bases and J gave up 3 bases; unmatched junction bases: 6. The CDR3 extends over 17 amino acids. CDR3 region: CASSPPRGQGSNQPQHF. DNA of the CDR3: TGTGCCAGCTCACCACCTAGGGGACAGGGTTCCAATCAGCCCCAGCATTTT.

The chain links TRBV11-2 to TRBJ2-2; TRBD1 agrees at 11 bases. The CDR3 loop spans 15 amino acids. Germline-derived CDR1 and CDR2 are SGHAT and FQNNGV. V shed 5 bases, J shed 6 bases, and the junction held 5 bases outside the gene matches. The chain's CDR3 is CASSGGTGGSGELFF. CDR3 nucleotide sequence: TGTGCCAGCAGCGGAGGGACAGGGGGGTCCGGGGAGCTGTTTTTT.

The chain couples TRBV28 to TRBJ2-1; TRBD2 might be the D (5 bases). V shed 5 bases and J shed 5 bases, with 16 bases lying between them. CDR1 is MDHEN, CDR2 SYDVKM, per germline. The CDR3 length is 15 residues. CDR3 DNA: TGTGCCAGCAGTCCCGCCACGATCGGGAACAATGAGCAGTTCTTC. This codes for CASSPATIGNNEQFF.

This clone was recorded once. The chain joins TRBV6-5 to TRBJ2-7, with D perhaps TRBD1 (6 bases). Trimming pared 0 bases from V and 0 bases from J, leaving 9 bases between. Germline CDR1 is MNHEY and CDR2 is SVGAGI. The CDR3 covers 15 residues. This CDR3 reads CASSYSGASSYEQYF. The CDR3 coding sequence is TGTGCCAGCAGTTACTCGGGGGCGAGCTCCTACGAGCAGTACTTC.

This clone was picked up a small number of times. The CDR3 DNA sequence: TGTGCCAGCAGCTTAGACGGGCGGGGGGGCCCAGATACGCAGTATTTT. Protein sequence: CASSLDGRGGPDTQYF. The chain has TRBV11-2 and TRBJ2-3, with TRBD2 matching over 9 bases. The V gene end was trimmed by 0 bases and the J gene end by 4 bases; junction bases not matched to a gene: 5. Germline V CDR1 and CDR2: SGHAT, FQNNGV. The CDR3 has 16 amino acids.

This clone was found a few times. The J gene is TRBJ2-7, the V gene TRBV9, with D possibly matching TRBD2 (6 bases). This CDR3 has 15 amino acids. Trimming took off 1 base at V and 4 bases at J, with 15 bases between the two ends. Germline loops: CDR1 SGDLS, CDR2 YYNGEE. The CDR3 here is CASSVYGGEGYEQYF. The CDR3 coding sequence is TGTGCCAGCAGCGTATACGGCGGGGAAGGGTACGAGCAGTACTTC.

This clone was picked up a small number of times. V usage is TRBV29-1 and J usage is TRBJ1-2, with TRBD1 as a possible D gene (6 bases). The germline V and J ends were trimmed by 6 bases and 3 bases, with 23 bases remaining between them. The germline gives CDR1 SQVTM, CDR2 ANQGSEA. The CDR3 runs to 16 residues. The CDR3 is CSVGKTGVPVDYGYTF. The CDR3 DNA reads TGCAGCGTAGGAAAGACAGGCGTACCCGTGGACTATGGCTACACCTTC.

This clone was seen a few times. The J gene is TRBJ2-5, the V gene TRBV19; 8 bases agree with TRBD1. The germline V gene has CDR1 LNHDA and CDR2 SQIVND (reference sequence). With V trimmed by 4 bases and J by 6 bases, 10 bases remained unmatched. The CDR3 is 15 amino acids. The CDR3 nucleotides are TGTGCCAGTAGTACTGGACAGGGTGGTTCGAAGACCCAGTACTTC. Its translation is CASSTGQGGSKTQYF.

The V and J genes are TRBV25-1 and TRBJ1-1; the D gene is possibly TRBD1 (6 bases). V was pared by 0 bases and J by 4 bases, with 12 bases between. Germline V gives CDR1 MGHDK, CDR2 SYGVNS. The CDR3 length is 15 residues. In DNA form, the CDR3 reads TGTGCCAGCAGTGAATATACAGGGTTGGTCACTGAAGCTTTCTTT. Its protein product is CASSEYTGLVTEAFF. Drawing the rest from reference TRBV25-1 and TRBJ1-1, the complete variable domain is EADIYQTPRYLVIGTGKKITLECSQTMGHDKMYWYQQDPGMELHLIHYSYGVNSTEKGDLSSESTVSRIRTEHFPLTLESARPSHTSQYLCASSEYTGLVTEAFFGQGTRLTVV.

The rearrangement joins TRBV2 to TRBJ1-6, with D possibly matching TRBD1 (5 bases). This CDR3 has 12 amino acids. Trimming removed 7 bases at V and 10 bases at J, with 11 bases between. CDR1 and CDR2 (germline): SNHLY, FYNNEI. The CDR3 here is CASTGVGSPLHF. CDR3 bases: TGTGCCAGCACGGGGGTCGGCTCACCCCTCCACTTT. Complete variable domain (other parts from reference TRBV2 and TRBJ1-6): EPEVTQTPSHQVTQMGQEVILRCVPISNHLYFYWYRQILGQKVEFLVSFYNNEISEKSEIFDDQFSVERPDGSNFTLKIRSTKLEDSAMYFCASTGVGSPLHFGNGTRLTVT.

This chain connects TRBV5-6 to TRBJ1-6; D not certain. The CDR3 consists of 18 residues. The ends were cut back, 2 bases at V and 0 bases at J, with 15 bases in the middle. The V gene's germline CDR1 is SGHDT and CDR2 YYEEEE. The CDR3 DNA reads as TGTGCCAGCAGCTTACGAGTCGGGGTCAGCTCCTATAATTCACCCCTCCACTTT. Translated, it gives CASSLRVGVSSYNSPLHF.

The chain joins TRBV7-8 to TRBJ2-5; a weak D match, TRBD1 (6 bases). Germline CDR1 reads SGHVS; CDR2 reads FQNEAQ. V was pared by 4 bases and J by 1 base, with 10 bases between. The length of the CDR3 is 14 residues. In DNA, the CDR3 is TGTGCCAGCAGCTCATGGACAGTCCAAGAGACCCAGTACTTC. Encoded protein: CASSSWTVQETQYF.

The rearrangement uses TRBV11-2 and TRBJ2-7, with D possibly TRBD2 on 6 matching bases. CDR3 length: 16 amino acids. Germline CDR1 is SGHAT and CDR2 is FQNNGV. V dropped 8 bases and J dropped 2 bases, with 22 bases sitting between them. The CDR3 spells CASLPGVGGATYEQYF. CDR3 DNA sequence: TGTGCCAGCCTCCCTGGGGTGGGCGGGGCAACCTACGAGCAGTACTTC.

This clone has more than one count but fewer than ten. Other DNA sequences of this sample code for an identical CDR3. The chain links TRBV29-1 to TRBJ1-2; D uncertain. The germline V gene has CDR1 SQVTM and CDR2 ANQGSEA. The CDR3 extends over 11 amino acids. V was clipped by 6 bases and J by 2 bases, with 7 bases between them. The CDR3 loop is CSVRFNYGYTF. CDR3 sequence (DNA): TGCAGCGTCAGGTTCAACTATGGCTACACCTTC.

The chain couples TRBV27 to TRBJ2-7; tentatively, D is TRBD1 (6 bases). This CDR3 has 13 residues. Germline CDR1 MNHEY, CDR2 SMNVEV (reference sequence). Trimming stripped 6 bases from V and 3 bases from J, with 12 bases between. CDR3 region: CASRGQGFYEQYF. DNA for the CDR3: TGTGCCAGCAGGGGACAAGGATTCTACGAGCAGTACTTC.

This clone was observed a handful of times. The V gene is TRBV10-3, the J gene TRBJ2-5, with D perhaps TRBD2 (6 bases). V was shortened by 10 bases and J by 2 bases, with 17 bases between the two germline ends. Germline CDR1 is ENHRY and CDR2 is SYGVKD. The CDR3 totals 14 residues. CDR3 DNA: TGTGCCACCCGGGCTAGCGACCTACAAGAGACCCAGTACTTC. Translated, it gives CATRASDLQETQYF.

This rearrangement joins TRBV21-1 to TRBJ2-7; the D call in the table, TRBD1, was not verified against the DNA. TRBV21-1 is assigned pseudogene status. CDR3 length: 14 residues. The CDR3 sequence: CASRIVGGTYEQYF. The CDR3 nucleotides read TGTGCCAGCAGAATCGTAGGGGGAACCTACGAGCAGTACTTC.

This clone came up a few times. In nucleotides, the CDR3 is TGCGCCAGCAGCTTGGTTGCGGGGGGAGCCGATACGCAGTATTTT. Amino acid sequence: CASSLVAGGADTQYF. The V call is TRBV5-1, the J call TRBJ2-3; TRBD2 aligns across 8 bases. The junction had 6 bases not matched to a gene; V was cut back by 0 bases and J by 6 bases. Looked up from germline, CDR1 is SGHRS and CDR2 is YFSETQ. The CDR3 extends over 15 amino acids.

The rearrangement joins TRBV20-1 to TRBJ1-1; 7 nucleotides agree with TRBD1. The germline gives CDR1 DFQATT, CDR2 SNEGSKA (reference sequence). The V segment lost 4 bases and the J segment 10 bases; nucleotides outside the gene matches: 6. The CDR3 is made up of 11 amino acids. CDR3 protein: CSAITGVGAFF. The CDR3 nucleotides are TGCAGTGCTATTACAGGGGTGGGAGCTTTCTTT.

This clone turned up a few times. The chain couples TRBV7-2 to TRBJ2-4; no firm D call. Germline lookup yields CDR1 SGHTA and CDR2 FQGNSA. This CDR3 contains 16 residues. V dropped 0 bases and J dropped 2 bases, with 11 bases sitting between them. This CDR3 reads CASSLAQQVPKNIQYF. CDR3 bases: TGTGCCAGCAGCTTAGCACAGCAAGTACCCAAAAACATTCAGTACTTC.

The chain has TRBV7-6 and TRBJ1-5; perhaps TRBD1 as D (6 bases). Germline lookup yields CDR1 SGHVS and CDR2 FNYEAQ. The CDR3 runs 17 residues. V gave up 3 bases and J gave up 5 bases, with 20 bases separating them. The CDR3 loop reads CASSFGTGTLGDQPQHF. CDR3 in DNA: TGTGCCAGCAGCTTTGGTACCGGGACACTGGGGGATCAGCCCCAGCATTTT.

This clone has just a few counts. This chain connects TRBV25-1 to TRBJ2-1; D unresolved. The ends were cut back, 7 bases at V and 3 bases at J, with 25 bases in the middle. Germline V gene lookup returns CDR1 MGHDK and CDR2 SYGVNS. The CDR3 contains 18 residues. The CDR3 loop reads CASNYPTSKSFIYNEQFF. The CDR3, as DNA: TGTGCCAGCAACTATCCTACGAGCAAATCATTCATCTACAATGAGCAGTTCTTC.

This chain uses TRBV27 with TRBJ2-5; a possible D gene is TRBD1 (5 bases). There are 14 residues in the CDR3. V was pared by 7 bases and J by 5 bases, with 17 bases between. In germline, CDR1 is MNHEY, CDR2 SMNVEV (reference sequence). The CDR3 region has the DNA TGTGCCAGCACCTCCCCGCGTCAGGGTGAGACCCAGTACTTC. This codes for CASTSPRQGETQYF.